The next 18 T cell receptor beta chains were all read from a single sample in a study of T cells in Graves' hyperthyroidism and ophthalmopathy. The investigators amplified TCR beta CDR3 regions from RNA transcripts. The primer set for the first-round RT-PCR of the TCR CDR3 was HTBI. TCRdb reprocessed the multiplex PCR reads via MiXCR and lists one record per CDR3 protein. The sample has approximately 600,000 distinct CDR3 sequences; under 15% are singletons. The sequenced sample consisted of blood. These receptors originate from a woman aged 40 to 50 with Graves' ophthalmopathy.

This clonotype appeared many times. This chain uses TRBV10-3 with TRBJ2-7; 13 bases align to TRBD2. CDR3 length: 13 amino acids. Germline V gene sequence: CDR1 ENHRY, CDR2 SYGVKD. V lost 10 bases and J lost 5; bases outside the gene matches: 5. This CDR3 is CATGLAGANEQYF. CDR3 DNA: TGTGCCACCGGACTAGCGGGAGCCAACGAGCAGTACTTC.

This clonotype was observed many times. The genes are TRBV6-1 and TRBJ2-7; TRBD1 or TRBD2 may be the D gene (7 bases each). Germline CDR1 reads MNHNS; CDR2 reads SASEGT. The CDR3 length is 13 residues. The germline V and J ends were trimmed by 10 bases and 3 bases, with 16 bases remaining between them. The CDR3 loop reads CAIQRGQHYEQYF. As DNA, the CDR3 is TGTGCCATCCAGCGGGGACAGCACTACGAGCAGTACTTC.

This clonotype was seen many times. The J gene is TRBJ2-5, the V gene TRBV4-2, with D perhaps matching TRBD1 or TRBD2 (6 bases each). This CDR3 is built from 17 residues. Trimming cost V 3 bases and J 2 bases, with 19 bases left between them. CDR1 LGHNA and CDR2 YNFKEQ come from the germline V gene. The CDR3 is CASSQKGQLRGQETQYF. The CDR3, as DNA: TGTGCCAGCAGCCAGAAGGGACAACTTCGGGGGCAAGAGACCCAGTACTTC.

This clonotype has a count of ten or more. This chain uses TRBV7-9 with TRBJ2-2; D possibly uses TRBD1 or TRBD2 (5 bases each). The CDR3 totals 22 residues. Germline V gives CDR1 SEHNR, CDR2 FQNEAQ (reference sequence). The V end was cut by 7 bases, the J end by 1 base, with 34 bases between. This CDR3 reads CASTGFEVTGTIGNWNTGELFF. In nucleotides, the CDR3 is TGTGCCAGCACCGGTTTTGAGGTAACGGGGACGATCGGAAACTGGAACACCGGGGAGCTGTTTTTT.

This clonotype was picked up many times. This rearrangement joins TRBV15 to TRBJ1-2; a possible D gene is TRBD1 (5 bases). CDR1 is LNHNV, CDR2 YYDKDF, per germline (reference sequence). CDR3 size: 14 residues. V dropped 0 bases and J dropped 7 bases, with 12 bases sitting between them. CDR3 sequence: CATSRDLAGSGYTF. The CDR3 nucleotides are TGTGCCACCAGCAGAGATTTGGCAGGGAGTGGCTACACCTTC.

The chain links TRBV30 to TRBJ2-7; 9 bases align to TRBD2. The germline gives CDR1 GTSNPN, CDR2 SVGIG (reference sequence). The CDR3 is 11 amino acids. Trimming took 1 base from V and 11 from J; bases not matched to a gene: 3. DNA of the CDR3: TGTGCCTGGAGTGCTAGCGGGGATAAGTACTTC. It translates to CAWSASGDKYF. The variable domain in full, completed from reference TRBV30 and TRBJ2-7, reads SQTIHQWPATLVQPVGSPLSLECTVEGTSNPNLYWYRQAAGRGLQLLFYSVGIGQISSEVPQNLSASRPQDRQFILSSKKLLLSDSGFYLCAWSASGDKYFGPGTRLTVT.

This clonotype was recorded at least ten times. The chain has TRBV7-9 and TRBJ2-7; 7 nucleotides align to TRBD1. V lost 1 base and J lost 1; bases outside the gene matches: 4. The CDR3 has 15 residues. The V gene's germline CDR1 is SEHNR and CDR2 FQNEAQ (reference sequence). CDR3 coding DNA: TGTGCCAGCAGCTTAGAGTCAGGGGGTTCCTACGAGCAGTACTTC. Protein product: CASSLESGGSYEQYF.

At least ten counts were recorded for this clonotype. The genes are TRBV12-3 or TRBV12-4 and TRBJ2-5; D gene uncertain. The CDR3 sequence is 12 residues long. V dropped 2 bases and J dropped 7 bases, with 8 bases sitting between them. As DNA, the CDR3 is TGTGCCAGCAGTTTACTAAAGGGGACCCAGTACTTC. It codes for CASSLLKGTQYF.

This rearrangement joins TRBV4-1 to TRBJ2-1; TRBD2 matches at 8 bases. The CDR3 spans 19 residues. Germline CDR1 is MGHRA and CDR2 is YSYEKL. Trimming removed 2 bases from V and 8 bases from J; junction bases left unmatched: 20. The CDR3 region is CASSQIIRRGAGDPDEQFF. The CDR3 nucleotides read TGCGCCAGCAGCCAAATTATTCGGAGAGGAGCGGGAGATCCCGATGAGCAGTTCTTC.

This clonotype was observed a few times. The CDR3 reads CASSAQGQGNQYEQYF. In nucleotides, the CDR3 is TGTGCCAGCAGCGCACAGGGGCAAGGGAATCAGTACGAGCAGTACTTC. V and J are TRBV5-8 and TRBJ2-7, with 7 bases aligning to TRBD1. CDR3 length: 16 residues. The V segment lost 4 bases and the J segment 4 bases; nucleotides outside the gene matches: 14. CDR1 is SGHTS, CDR2 YDEGEE, per germline.

The CDR3 sequence: CASRQQGGSYEQYF. The CDR3 coding sequence is TGTGCCAGCAGGCAACAGGGGGGTTCCTACGAGCAGTACTTC. The chain recombines TRBV28 with TRBJ2-7; 8 nucleotides line up with TRBD1. Trimming took 6 bases from V and 1 from J; bases not matched to a gene: 5. CDR1 MDHEN and CDR2 SYDVKM come from the germline V gene. CDR3 length: 14 amino acids. The full variable domain, completed using reference TRBV28 and TRBJ2-7, is DVKVTQSSRYLVKRTGEKVFLECVQDMDHENMFWYRQDPGLGLRLIYFSYDVKMKEKGDIPEGYSVSREKKERFSLILESASTNQTSMYLCASRQQGGSYEQYFGPGTRLTVT.

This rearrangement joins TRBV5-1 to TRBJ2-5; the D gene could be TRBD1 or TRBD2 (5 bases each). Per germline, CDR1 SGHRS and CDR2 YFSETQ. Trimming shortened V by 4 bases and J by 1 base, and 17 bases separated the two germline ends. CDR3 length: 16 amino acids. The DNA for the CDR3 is TGCGCCAGCAGCGAGGGGAAGGGCAATCTCCAAGAGACCCAGTACTTC. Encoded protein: CASSEGKGNLQETQYF.

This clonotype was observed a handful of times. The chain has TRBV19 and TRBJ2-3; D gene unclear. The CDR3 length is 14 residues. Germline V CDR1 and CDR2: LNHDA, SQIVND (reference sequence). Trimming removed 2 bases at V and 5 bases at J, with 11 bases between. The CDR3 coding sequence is TGTGCCAGTAGTATACTCGGGTTGGGAGATACGCAGTATTTT. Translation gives CASSILGLGDTQYF. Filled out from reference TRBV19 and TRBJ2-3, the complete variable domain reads DGGITQSPKYLFRKEGQNVTLSCEQNLNHDAMYWYRQDPGQGLRLIYYSQIVNDFQKGDIAEGYSVSREKKESFPLTVTSAQKNPTAFYLCASSILGLGDTQYFGPGTRLTVL.

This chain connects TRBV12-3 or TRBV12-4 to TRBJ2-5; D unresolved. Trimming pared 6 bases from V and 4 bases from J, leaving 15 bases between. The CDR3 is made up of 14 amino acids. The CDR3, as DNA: TGTGCCAGCAGCCCCGTGGACCCCAGAGAGACCCAGTACTTC. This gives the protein CASSPVDPRETQYF.

The CDR3 bases are TGTGCCAGCAGCTCAATGGGCCGCGATACGCAGTATTTT. This encodes CASSSMGRDTQYF. This chain uses TRBV6-2 or TRBV6-3 with TRBJ2-3; no clear D gene. The V gene's germline CDR1 is MNHEY and CDR2 SVGEGT. V dropped 6 bases and J dropped 6 bases, with 13 bases sitting between them. This CDR3 spans 13 amino acids.

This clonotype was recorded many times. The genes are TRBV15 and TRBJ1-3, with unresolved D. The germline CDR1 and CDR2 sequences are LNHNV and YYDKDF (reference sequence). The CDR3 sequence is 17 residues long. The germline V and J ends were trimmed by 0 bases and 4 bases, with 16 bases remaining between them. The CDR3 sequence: CATSRDAALTGGNTIYF. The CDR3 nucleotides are TGTGCCACCAGCAGAGACGCGGCCCTTACGGGGGGAAACACCATATATTTT.

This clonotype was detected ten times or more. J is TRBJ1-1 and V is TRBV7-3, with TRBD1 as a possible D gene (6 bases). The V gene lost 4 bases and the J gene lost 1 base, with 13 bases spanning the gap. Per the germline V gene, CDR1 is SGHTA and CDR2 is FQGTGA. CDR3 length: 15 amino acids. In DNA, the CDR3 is TGTGCCAGCAGCTCCAAAGGGGGAGGGAACACTGAAGCTTTCTTT. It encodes CASSSKGGGNTEAFF.

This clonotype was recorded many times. The CDR3 sequence is CASSFSGPGETQYF. The CDR3 DNA follows: TGTGCCAGCAGTTTTAGCGGGCCCGGAGAGACCCAGTACTTC. The rearrangement joins TRBV12-3 or TRBV12-4 to TRBJ2-5; 7 bases are a match to TRBD2. The CDR3 spans 14 residues. J lost 4 bases, V lost 3 bases, and 5 bases had no gene match.